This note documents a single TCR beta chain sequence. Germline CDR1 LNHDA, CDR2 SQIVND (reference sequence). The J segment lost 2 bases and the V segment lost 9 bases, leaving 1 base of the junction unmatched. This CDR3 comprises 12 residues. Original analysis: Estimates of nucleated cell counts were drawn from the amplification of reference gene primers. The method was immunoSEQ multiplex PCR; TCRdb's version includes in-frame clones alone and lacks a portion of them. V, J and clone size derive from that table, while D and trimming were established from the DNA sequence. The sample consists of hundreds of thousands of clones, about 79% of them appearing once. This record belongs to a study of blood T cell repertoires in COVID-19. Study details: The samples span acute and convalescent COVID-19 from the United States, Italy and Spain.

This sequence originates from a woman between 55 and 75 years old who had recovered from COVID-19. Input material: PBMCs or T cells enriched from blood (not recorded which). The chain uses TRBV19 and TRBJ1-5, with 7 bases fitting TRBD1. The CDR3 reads CASRGGNQPQHF. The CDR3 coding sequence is TGTGCCAGCAGGGGGGGCAATCAGCCCCAGCATTTT. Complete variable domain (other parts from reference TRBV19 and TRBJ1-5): DGGITQSPKYLFRKEGQNVTLSCEQNLNHDAMYWYRQDPGQGLRLIYYSQIVNDFQKGDIAEGYSVSREKKESFPLTVTSAQKNPTAFYLCASRGGNQPQHFGDGTRLSIL.